One sample yielded the 11 T cell receptor beta chains listed below, sequenced in a study of shared clonotypes between healthy human individuals. Data came from immunoSEQ multiplex PCR; TCRdb stores just in-frame clones and leaves some out. The sample shows over 2,000,000 clones, around 95% of them seen only once. Positively selected for CCR7, the CD45RO-negative cells used as naive CD8 cells excluded terminally differentiated effector memory CD45RA+ cells. Sequencing was carried out using naive CD8+ T cells from PBMCs. These TCRs come from a man aged 18-30 years in good health. Some clones in this sample may be carry-over from other donors' samples.

The gene calls are TRBV9 and TRBJ2-7, with 11 bases identical to TRBD1. The CDR3 spans 15 residues. The germline gives CDR1 SGDLS, CDR2 YYNGEE. Trimming removed 4 bases from V and 4 bases from J; junction bases left unmatched: 7. Here the CDR3 reads CASSHGQGATYEQYF. DNA of the CDR3: TGTGCCAGCAGCCACGGACAGGGGGCTACGTACGAGCAGTACTTC. Using reference TRBV9 and TRBJ2-7 for the parts outside the CDR3, the full variable domain is DSGVTQTPKHLITATGQRVTLRCSPRSGDLSVYWYQQSLDQGLQFLIQYYNGEERAKGNILERFSAQQFPDLHSELNLSSLELGDSALYFCASSHGQGATYEQYFGPGTRLTVT.

This clone was recorded once. Distinct nucleotide sequences in the sample also encode this CDR3. The chain couples TRBV6-1 to TRBJ1-1; TRBD1 matches at 10 bases. J was trimmed by 1 base and V by 6 bases; bases with no gene match: 5. The germline V gene encodes CDR1 MNHNS and CDR2 SASEGT. CDR3 length: 15 amino acids. CDR3 nucleotides: TGTGCCAGCAGGGAGACAGGGGGCCGGAACACTGAAGCTTTCTTT. Amino acid sequence: CASRETGGRNTEAFF.

About this clone itself: At the DNA level, this CDR3 is encoded by other sequences in the same sample as well. CDR3 nucleotides: TGTGCCAGCAGCGTAGGGGGCGGCAATCAGCCCCAGCATTTT. As protein: CASSVGGGNQPQHF. V and J are TRBV9 and TRBJ1-5, with D tentatively TRBD1 (5 bases). Trimming left V 0 bases short and J 2 bases short, with 6 bases between. From germline, CDR1 is SGDLS and CDR2 YYNGEE. The length of the CDR3 is 14 residues.

V is TRBV7-9 and J is TRBJ2-4; D is perhaps TRBD1 (5 bases). This CDR3 has 15 residues. Germline loops: CDR1 SEHNR, CDR2 FQNEAQ (reference sequence). V lost 0 bases and J lost 1, with 7 bases in between. The CDR3 spells CASSLARDAKNIQYF. CDR3 DNA: TGTGCCAGCAGCTTAGCCAGGGATGCCAAAAACATTCAGTACTTC.

The genes are TRBV7-9 and TRBJ1-4; the match to TRBD1 covers 8 bases. Germline V gene data show CDR1 as SEHNR and CDR2 as FQNEAQ (reference sequence). The CDR3 loop spans 13 amino acids. J gave up 7 bases and V 5 bases, and 3 bases lay outside the gene matches. The DNA of the CDR3 is TGTGCCAGCAGCCATGGGACAGGTGAAAAACTGTTTTTT. Protein product: CASSHGTGEKLFF.

About this clone itself: Within the sample, other DNA sequences also encode this same CDR3. This chain connects TRBV9 to TRBJ2-5; D remains ambiguous. Germline values: CDR1 SGDLS, CDR2 YYNGEE. The CDR3 is made up of 14 amino acids. Trimming shortened V by 0 bases and J by 1 base, and 7 bases separated the two germline ends. The CDR3: CASSVGAGQETQYF. CDR3 coding DNA: TGTGCCAGCAGCGTAGGGGCAGGCCAAGAGACCCAGTACTTC.

The chain links TRBV7-6 to TRBJ2-1; 8 positions agree with TRBD2. This CDR3 region has 17 residues. Germline V gene data show CDR1 as SGHVS and CDR2 as FNYEAQ. After removal of 5 bases from V and 5 bases from J, the junction contained 14 bases not matched to a gene. The CDR3 sequence is CASSHPVGSSGHNEQFF. The CDR3 nucleotides read TGTGCCAGCAGCCATCCCGTTGGGTCTAGCGGGCACAATGAGCAGTTCTTC.

With respect to this clone: This specimen includes other DNA sequences encoding the same CDR3. The chain recombines TRBV30 with TRBJ2-7; either TRBD1 or TRBD2 may fit D (5 bases each). The CDR3 has 12 amino acids. The V gene's germline CDR1 is GTSNPN and CDR2 SVGIG (reference sequence). The V end lost 1 base, the J end lost 2 bases, and 6 bases lay between the germline ends. Written as DNA, the CDR3 is TGTGCCTGGAGTGGGGGGACCTACGAGCAGTACTTC. Protein: CAWSGGTYEQYF.

The J gene is TRBJ2-3, the V gene TRBV13; D uncertain. CDR3 size: 15 residues. The germline CDR1 and CDR2 sequences are PRHDT and FYEKMQ (reference sequence). Trimming took off 1 base at V and 1 base at J, with 9 bases between the two ends. The CDR3 here is CASSLDGKGTDTQYF. The CDR3 bases are TGTGCCAGCAGCTTAGATGGGAAAGGCACAGATACGCAGTATTTT.

Comment on this clone: Other nucleotide sequences in the sample specify the same CDR3. The chain recombines TRBV28 with TRBJ2-7; either TRBD1 or TRBD2 may fit D (5 bases each). The CDR3 spans 9 residues. Per the germline V gene, CDR1 is MDHEN and CDR2 is SYDVKM. The V end was cut by 8 bases, the J end by 6 bases, with 5 bases between. CDR3 residues: CASGGEQYF. As DNA, the CDR3 is TGTGCCAGCGGGGGCGAGCAGTACTTC.

The chain links TRBV27 to TRBJ2-1; 8 positions match TRBD1. Germline V CDR1 and CDR2: MNHEY, SMNVEV (reference sequence). This CDR3 contains 13 residues. The V segment lost 6 bases and the J segment 10 bases; nucleotides outside the gene matches: 8. The CDR3 DNA reads as TGTGCCAGCAGCCGGACAGGGTCCCGGGAGCAGTTCTTC. It codes for CASSRTGSREQFF.